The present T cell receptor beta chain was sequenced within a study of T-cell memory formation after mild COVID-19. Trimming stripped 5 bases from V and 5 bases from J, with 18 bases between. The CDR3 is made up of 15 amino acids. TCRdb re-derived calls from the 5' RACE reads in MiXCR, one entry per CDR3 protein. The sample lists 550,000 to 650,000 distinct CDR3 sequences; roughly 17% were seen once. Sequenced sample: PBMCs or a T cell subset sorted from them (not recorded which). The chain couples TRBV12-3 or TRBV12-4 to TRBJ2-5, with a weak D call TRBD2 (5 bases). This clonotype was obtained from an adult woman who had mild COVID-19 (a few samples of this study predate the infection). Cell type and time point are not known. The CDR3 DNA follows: TGTGCCAGCAGTCGGCCCGCGGGCGGCCGGGAGACCCAGTACTTC. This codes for CASSRPAGGRETQYF.